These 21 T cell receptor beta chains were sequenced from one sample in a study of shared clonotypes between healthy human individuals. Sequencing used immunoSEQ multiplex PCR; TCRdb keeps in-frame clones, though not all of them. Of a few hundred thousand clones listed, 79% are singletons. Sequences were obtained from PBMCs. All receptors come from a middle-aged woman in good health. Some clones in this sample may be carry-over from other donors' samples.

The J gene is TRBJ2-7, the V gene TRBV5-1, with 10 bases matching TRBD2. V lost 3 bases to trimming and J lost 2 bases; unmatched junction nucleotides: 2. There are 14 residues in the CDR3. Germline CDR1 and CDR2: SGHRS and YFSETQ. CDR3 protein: CASSWTSGTYEQYF. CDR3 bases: TGCGCCAGCAGCTGGACTAGCGGTACCTACGAGCAGTACTTC.

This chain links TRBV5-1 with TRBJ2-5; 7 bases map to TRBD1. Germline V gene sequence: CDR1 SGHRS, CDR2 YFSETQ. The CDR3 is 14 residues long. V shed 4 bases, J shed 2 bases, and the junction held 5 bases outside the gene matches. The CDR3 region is CASSQRQGQETQYF. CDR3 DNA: TGCGCCAGCAGCCAGAGACAGGGACAAGAGACCCAGTACTTC.

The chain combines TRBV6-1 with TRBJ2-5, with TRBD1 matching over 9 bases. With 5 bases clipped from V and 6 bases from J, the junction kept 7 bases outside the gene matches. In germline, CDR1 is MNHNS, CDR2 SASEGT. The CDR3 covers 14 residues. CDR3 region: CASSPGTGPKTQYF. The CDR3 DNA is TGTGCCAGCAGTCCCGGGACAGGGCCAAAGACCCAGTACTTC.

The CDR3 sequence is CASSLDFRGNTEAFF. The CDR3 DNA is TGTGCCAGCAGCCTAGATTTCAGGGGGAACACTGAAGCTTTCTTT. The V call is TRBV27, the J call TRBJ1-1, with D tentatively TRBD1 (6 bases). CDR3 length: 15 residues. Trimming pared 6 bases from V and 1 base from J, leaving 15 bases between. Looked up from germline, CDR1 is MNHEY and CDR2 is SMNVEV (reference sequence).

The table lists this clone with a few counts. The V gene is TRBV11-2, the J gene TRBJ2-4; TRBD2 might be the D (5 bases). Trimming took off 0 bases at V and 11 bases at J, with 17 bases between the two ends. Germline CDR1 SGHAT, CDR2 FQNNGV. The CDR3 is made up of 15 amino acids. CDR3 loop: CASSLDSTSSTVQYF. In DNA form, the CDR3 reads TGTGCCAGCAGCTTAGATTCAACTAGTTCAACAGTTCAGTACTTC.

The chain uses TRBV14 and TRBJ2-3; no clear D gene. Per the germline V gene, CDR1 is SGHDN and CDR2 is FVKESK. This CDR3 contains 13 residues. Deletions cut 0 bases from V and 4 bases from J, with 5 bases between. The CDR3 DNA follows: TGTGCCAGCAGCCAAGAGAGACCAGATACGCAGTATTTT. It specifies CASSQERPDTQYF.

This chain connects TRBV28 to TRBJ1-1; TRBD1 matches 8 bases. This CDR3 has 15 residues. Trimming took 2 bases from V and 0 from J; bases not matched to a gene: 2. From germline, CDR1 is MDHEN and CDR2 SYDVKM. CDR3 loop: CASSLAGGLNTEAFF. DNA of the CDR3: TGTGCCAGCAGTTTAGCAGGGGGCCTGAACACTGAAGCTTTCTTT.

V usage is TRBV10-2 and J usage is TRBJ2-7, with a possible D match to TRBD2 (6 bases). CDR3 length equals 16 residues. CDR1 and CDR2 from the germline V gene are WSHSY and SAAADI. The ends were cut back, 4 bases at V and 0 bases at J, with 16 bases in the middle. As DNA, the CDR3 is TGCGCCAGCAGTGTCCTCCGGGGGACTGTCTCCTACGAGCAGTACTTC. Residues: CASSVLRGTVSYEQYF.

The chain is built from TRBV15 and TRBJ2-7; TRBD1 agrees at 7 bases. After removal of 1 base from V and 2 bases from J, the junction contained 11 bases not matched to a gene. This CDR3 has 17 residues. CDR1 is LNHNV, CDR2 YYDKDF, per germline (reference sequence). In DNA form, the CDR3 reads TGTGCCACCAGCAGAGCCCGGGACAGTCCTTCCACCTACGAGCAGTACTTC. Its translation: CATSRARDSPSTYEQYF.

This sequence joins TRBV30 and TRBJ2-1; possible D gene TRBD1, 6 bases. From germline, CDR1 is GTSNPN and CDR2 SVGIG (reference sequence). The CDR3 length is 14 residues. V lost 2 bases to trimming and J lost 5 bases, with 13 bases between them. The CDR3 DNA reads TGTGCCTGGAGTAGGGACATCGGGAACAATGAGCAGTTCTTC. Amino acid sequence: CAWSRDIGNNEQFF.

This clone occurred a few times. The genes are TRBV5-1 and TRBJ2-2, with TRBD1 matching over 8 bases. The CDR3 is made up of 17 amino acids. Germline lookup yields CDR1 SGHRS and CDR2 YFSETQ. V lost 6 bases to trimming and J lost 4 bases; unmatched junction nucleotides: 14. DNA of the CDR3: TGCGCCAGCAAAGCTGGCAGGGGGCCCGGCGGCACCGGGGAGCTGTTTTTT. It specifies CASKAGRGPGGTGELFF.

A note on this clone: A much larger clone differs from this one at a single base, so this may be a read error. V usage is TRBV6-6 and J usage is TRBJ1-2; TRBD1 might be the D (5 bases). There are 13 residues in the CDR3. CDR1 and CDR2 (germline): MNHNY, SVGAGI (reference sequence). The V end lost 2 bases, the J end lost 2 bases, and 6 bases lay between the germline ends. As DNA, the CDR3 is TGTGCCAGCAGTTACGGGGGGAACTATGGCTACACCTTC. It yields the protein CASSYGGNYGYTF.

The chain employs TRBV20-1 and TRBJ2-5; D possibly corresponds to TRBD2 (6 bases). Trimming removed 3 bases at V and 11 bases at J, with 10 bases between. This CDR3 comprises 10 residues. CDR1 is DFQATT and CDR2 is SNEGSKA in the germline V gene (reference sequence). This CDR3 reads CSASGSSQYF. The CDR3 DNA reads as TGCAGTGCTAGCGGGAGCTCGCAGTACTTC.

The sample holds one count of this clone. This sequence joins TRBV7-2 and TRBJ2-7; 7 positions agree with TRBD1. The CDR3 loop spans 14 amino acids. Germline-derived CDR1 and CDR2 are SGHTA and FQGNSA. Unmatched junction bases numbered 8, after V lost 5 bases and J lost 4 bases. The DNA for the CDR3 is TGTGCCAGCAGCCGCAGGGGGTTGGCGTACGAGCAGTACTTC. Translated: CASSRRGLAYEQYF.

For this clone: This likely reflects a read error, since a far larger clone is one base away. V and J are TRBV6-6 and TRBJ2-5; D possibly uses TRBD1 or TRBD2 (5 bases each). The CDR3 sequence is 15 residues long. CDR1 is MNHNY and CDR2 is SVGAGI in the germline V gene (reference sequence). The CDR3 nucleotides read TGTGCCAGCAGTTACTCGGAGGCAGGACAAGGGACCCAGTACTTC. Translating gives CASSYSEAGQGTQYF.

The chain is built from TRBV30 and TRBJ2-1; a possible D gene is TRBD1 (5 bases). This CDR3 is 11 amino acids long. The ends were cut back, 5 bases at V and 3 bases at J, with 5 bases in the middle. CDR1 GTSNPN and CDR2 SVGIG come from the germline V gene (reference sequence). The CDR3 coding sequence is TGTGCCTGGGGACACTACAATGAGCAGTTCTTC. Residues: CAWGHYNEQFF.

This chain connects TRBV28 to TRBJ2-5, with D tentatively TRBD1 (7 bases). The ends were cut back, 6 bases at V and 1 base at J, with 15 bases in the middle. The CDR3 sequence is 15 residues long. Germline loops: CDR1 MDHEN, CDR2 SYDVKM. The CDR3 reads CASSSGGRTQETQYF. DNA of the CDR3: TGTGCCAGCAGCTCAGGGGGGCGGACCCAAGAGACCCAGTACTTC.

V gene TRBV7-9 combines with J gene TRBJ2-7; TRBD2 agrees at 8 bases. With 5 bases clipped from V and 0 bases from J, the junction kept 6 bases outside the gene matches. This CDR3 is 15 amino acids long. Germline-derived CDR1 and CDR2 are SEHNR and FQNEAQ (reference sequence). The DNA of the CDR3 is TGTGCCAGCAGCCAGAGCGGGAGCCCCTCCTACGAGCAGTACTTC. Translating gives CASSQSGSPSYEQYF.

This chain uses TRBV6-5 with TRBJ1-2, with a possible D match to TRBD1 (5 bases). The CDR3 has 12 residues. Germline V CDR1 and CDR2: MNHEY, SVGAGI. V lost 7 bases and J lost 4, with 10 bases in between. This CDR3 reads CASMGGGYGYTF. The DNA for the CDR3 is TGTGCCAGCATGGGGGGAGGCTATGGCTACACCTTC.

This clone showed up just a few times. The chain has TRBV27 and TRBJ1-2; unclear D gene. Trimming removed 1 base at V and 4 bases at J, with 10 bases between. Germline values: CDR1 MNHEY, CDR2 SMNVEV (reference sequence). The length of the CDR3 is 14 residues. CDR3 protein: CASSLFPPTYGYTF. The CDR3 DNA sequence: TGTGCCAGCAGTTTATTTCCCCCCACCTATGGCTACACCTTC.

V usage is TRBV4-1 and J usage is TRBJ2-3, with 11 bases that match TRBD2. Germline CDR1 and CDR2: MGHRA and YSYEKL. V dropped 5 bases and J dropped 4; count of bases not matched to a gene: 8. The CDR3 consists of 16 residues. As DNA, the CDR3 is TGCGCCAGCAGCTACGAGGGGGGACTAGCGGCAGATACGCAGTATTTT. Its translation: CASSYEGGLAADTQYF.